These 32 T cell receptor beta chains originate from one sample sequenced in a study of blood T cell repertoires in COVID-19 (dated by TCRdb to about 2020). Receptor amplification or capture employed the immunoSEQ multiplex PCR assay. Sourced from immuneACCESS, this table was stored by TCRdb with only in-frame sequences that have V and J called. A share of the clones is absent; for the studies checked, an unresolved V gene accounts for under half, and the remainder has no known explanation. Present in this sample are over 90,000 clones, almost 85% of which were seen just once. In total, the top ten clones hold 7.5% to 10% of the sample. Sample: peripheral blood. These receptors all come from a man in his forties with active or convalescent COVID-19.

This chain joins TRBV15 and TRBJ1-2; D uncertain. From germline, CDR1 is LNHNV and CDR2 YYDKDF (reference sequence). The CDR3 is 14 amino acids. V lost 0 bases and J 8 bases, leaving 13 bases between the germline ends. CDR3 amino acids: CATSREGMGEGYTF. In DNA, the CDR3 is TGTGCCACCAGCAGAGAGGGAATGGGAGAGGGCTACACCTTC.

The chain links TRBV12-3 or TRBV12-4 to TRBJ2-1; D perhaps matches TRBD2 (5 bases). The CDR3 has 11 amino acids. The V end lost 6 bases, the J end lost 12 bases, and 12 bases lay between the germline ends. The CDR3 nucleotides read TGTGCCAGCAGGTACGGACTTTCGCAGTTCTTC. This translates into CASRYGLSQFF.

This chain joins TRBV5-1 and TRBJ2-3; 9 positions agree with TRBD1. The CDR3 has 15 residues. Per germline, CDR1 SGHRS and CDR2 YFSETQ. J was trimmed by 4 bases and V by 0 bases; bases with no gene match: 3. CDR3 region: CASSLGQGGPDTQYF. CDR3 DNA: TGCGCCAGCAGCTTGGGACAGGGGGGCCCAGATACGCAGTATTTT.

The CDR3 sequence is CASAGGGLGSPLHF. The CDR3 region has the DNA TGTGCCAGCGCGGGGGGGGGTCTTGGTTCACCCCTCCACTTT. V and J are TRBV6-5 and TRBJ1-6; possibly TRBD1 for D (5 bases). The CDR3 extends over 14 amino acids. Germline V lookup: CDR1 MNHEY, CDR2 SVGAGI. V lost 8 bases and J lost 9, with 17 bases in between.

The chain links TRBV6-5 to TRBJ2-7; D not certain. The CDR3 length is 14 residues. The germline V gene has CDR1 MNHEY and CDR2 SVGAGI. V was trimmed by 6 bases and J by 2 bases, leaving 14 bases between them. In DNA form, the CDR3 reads TGTGCCAGCAGCCCCTCCGGGTTGGCCTACGAGCAGTACTTC. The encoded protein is CASSPSGLAYEQYF.

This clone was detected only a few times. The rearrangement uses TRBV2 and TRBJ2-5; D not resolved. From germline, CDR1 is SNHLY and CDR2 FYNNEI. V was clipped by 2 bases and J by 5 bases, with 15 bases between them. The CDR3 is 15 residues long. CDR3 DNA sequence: TGTGCCAGCAGTGAACCCATAGCCAAACCTGAGACCCAGTACTTC. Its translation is CASSEPIAKPETQYF.

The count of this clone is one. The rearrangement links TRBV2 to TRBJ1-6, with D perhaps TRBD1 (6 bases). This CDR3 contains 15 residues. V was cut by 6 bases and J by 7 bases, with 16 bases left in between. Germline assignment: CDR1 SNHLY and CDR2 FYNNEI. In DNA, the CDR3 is TGTGCCAGCAGGAGGGGGGGTTTAGTAAATTCACCCCTCCACTTT. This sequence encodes CASRRGGLVNSPLHF.

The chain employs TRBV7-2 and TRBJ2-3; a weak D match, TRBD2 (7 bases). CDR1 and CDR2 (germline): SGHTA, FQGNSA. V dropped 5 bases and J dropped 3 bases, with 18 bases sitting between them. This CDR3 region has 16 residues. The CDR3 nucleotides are TGTGCCAGCAGCCTTCTTGGGGGGGGCGTGACAGATACGCAGTATTTT. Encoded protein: CASSLLGGGVTDTQYF.

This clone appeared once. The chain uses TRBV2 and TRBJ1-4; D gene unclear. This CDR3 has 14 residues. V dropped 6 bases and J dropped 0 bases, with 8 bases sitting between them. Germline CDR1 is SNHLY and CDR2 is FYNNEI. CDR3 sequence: CASRGAATNEKLFF. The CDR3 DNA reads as TGTGCCAGCAGGGGAGCTGCAACTAATGAAAAACTGTTTTTT.

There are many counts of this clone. The CDR3 here is CASSSGSQPGYGYTF. CDR3 DNA: TGTGCCAGCAGCTCTGGGTCACAGCCAGGCTATGGCTACACCTTC. The genes are TRBV7-6 and TRBJ1-2; D not resolved. CDR1 and CDR2 (germline): SGHVS, FNYEAQ. V dropped 4 bases and J dropped 4 bases, with 16 bases sitting between them. The CDR3 length is 15 residues.

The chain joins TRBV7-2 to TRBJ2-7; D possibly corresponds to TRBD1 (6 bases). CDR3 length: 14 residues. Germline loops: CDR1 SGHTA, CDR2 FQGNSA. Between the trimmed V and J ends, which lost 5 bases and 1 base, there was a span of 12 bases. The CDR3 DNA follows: TGTGCCAGCAGCCAACCGGGACATTCCTACGAGCAGTACTTC. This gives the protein CASSQPGHSYEQYF.

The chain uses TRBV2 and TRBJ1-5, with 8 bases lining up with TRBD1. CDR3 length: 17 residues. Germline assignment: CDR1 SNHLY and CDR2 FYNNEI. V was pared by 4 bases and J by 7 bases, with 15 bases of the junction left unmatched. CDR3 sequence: CASSVEWGGQGGQPQHF. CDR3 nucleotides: TGTGCCAGCAGTGTTGAATGGGGAGGACAGGGAGGCCAGCCCCAGCATTTT.

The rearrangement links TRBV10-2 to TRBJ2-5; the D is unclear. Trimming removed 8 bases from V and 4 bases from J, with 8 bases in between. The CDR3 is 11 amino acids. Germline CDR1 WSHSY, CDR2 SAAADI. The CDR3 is CASVGLETQYF. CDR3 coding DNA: TGCGCCAGCGTGGGCCTAGAGACCCAGTACTTC.

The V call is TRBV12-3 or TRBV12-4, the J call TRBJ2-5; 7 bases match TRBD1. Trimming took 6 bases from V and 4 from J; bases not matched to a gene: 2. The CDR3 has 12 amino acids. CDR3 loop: CASSRGSETQYF. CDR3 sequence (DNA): TGTGCCAGCAGCAGGGGGTCAGAGACCCAGTACTTC.

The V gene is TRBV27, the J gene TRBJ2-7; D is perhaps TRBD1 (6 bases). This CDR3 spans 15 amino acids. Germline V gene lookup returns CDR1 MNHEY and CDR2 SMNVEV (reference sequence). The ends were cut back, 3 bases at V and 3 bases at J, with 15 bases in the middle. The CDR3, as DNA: TGTGCCAGCAGTTTTGCCCGTGGACAGCACTACGAGCAGTACTTC. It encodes CASSFARGQHYEQYF.

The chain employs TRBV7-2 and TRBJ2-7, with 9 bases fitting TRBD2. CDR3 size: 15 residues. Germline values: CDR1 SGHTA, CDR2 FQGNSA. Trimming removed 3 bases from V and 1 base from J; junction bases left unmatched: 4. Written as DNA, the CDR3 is TGTGCCAGCAGCTTCGGTAGCGGGGGTTCCTACGAGCAGTACTTC. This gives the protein CASSFGSGGSYEQYF.

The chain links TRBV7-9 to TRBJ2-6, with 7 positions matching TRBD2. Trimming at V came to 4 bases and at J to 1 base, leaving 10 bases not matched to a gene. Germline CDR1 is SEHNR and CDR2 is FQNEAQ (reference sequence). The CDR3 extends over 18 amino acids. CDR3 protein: CASSSVGTIYSGANVLTF. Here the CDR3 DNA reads TGTGCCAGCAGCTCTGTGGGGACTATTTATTCTGGGGCCAACGTCCTGACTTTC. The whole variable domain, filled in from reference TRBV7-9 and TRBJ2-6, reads DTGVSQNPRHKITKRGQNVTFRCDPISEHNRLYWYRQTLGQGPEFLTYFQNEAQLEKSRLLSDRFSAERPKGSFSTLEIQRTEQGDSAMYLCASSSVGTIYSGANVLTFGAGSRLTVL.

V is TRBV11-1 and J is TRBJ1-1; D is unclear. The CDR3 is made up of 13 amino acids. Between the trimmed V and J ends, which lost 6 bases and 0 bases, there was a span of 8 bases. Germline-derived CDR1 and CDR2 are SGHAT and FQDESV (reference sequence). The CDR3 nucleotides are TGTGCCAGCAGAATGGAGGTGAACACTGAAGCTTTCTTT. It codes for CASRMEVNTEAFF. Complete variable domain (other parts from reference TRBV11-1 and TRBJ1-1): EAEVAQSPRYKITEKSQAVAFWCDPISGHATLYWYRQILGQGPELLVQFQDESVVDDSQLPKDRFSAERLKGVDSTLKIQPAELGDSAMYLCASRMEVNTEAFFGQGTRLTVV.

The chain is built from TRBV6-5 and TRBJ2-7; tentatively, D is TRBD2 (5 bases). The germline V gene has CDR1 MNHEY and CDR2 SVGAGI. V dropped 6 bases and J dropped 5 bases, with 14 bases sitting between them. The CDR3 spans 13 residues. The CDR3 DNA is TGTGCCAGCAGGCTACCGTCCGGGGACGAGCAGTACTTC. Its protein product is CASRLPSGDEQYF.

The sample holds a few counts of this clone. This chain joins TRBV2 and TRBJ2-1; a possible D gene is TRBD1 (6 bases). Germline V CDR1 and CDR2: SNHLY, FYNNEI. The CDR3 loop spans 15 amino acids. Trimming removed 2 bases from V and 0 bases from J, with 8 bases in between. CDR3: CASSEQGSSYNEQFF. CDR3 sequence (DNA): TGTGCCAGCAGTGAACAGGGGAGCTCCTACAATGAGCAGTTCTTC.

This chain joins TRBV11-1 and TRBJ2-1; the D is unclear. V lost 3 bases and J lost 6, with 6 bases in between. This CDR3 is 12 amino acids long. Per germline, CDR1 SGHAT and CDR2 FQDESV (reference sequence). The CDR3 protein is CASSFTGNEQFF. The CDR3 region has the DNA TGTGCCAGCAGCTTCACCGGCAATGAGCAGTTCTTC.

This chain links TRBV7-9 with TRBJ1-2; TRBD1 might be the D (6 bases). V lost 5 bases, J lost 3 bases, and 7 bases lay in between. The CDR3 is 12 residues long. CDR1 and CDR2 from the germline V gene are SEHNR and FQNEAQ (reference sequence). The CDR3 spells CASSRQDYGYTF. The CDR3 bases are TGTGCCAGCAGCCGACAGGACTATGGCTACACCTTC.

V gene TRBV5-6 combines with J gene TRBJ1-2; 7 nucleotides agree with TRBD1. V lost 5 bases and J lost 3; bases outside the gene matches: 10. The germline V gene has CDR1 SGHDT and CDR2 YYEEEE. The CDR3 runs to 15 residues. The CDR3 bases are TGTGCCAGCAGGTGGGAACAGGGGACGCACTATGGCTACACCTTC. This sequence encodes CASRWEQGTHYGYTF. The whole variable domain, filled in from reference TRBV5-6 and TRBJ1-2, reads DAGVTQSPTHLIKTRGQQVTLRCSPKSGHDTVSWYQQALGQGPQFIFQYYEEEERQRGNFPDRFSGHQFPNYSSELNVNALLLGDSALYLCASRWEQGTHYGYTFGSGTRLTVV.

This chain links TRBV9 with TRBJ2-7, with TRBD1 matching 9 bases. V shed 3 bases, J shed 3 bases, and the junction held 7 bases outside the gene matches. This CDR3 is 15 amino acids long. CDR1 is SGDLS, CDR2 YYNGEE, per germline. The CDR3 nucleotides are TGTGCCAGCAGCGCGGGACAGGGAGGTCTCTACGAGCAGTACTTC. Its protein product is CASSAGQGGLYEQYF. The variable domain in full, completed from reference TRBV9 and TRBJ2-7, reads DSGVTQTPKHLITATGQRVTLRCSPRSGDLSVYWYQQSLDQGLQFLIQYYNGEERAKGNILERFSAQQFPDLHSELNLSSLELGDSALYFCASSAGQGGLYEQYFGPGTRLTVT.

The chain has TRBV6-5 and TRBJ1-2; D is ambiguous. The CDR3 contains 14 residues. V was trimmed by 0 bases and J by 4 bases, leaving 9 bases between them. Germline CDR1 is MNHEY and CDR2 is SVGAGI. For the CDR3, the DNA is TGTGCCAGCAGTTACTCTGCAGGAATCTATGGCTACACCTTC. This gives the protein CASSYSAGIYGYTF.

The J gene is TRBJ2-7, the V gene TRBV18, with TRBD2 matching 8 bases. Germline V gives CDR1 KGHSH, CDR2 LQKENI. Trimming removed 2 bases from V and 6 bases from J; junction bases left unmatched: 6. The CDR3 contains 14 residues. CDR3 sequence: CASSPMETSVEQYF. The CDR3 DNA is TGTGCCAGCTCACCAATGGAGACTAGCGTCGAGCAGTACTTC.

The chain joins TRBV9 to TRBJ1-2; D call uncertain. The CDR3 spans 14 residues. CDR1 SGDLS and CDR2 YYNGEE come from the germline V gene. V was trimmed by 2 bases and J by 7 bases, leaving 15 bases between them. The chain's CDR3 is CASSVYPWEGGYTF. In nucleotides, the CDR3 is TGTGCCAGCAGCGTGTACCCTTGGGAGGGTGGCTACACCTTC.

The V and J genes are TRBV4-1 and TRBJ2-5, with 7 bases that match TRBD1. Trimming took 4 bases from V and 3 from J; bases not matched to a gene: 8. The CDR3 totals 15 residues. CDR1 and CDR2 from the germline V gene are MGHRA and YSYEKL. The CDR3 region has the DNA TGCGCCAGCAGCCTTAGATTCGACAGGGAAGAGACCCAGTACTTC. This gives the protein CASSLRFDREETQYF.

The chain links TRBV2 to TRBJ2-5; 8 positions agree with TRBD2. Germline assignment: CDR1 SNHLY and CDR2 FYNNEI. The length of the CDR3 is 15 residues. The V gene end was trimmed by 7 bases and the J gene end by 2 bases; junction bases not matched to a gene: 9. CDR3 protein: CASTAGGGQQETQYF. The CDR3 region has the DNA TGTGCCAGCACGGCCGGCGGGGGGCAGCAAGAGACCCAGTACTTC. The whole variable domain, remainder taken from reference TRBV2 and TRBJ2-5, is EPEVTQTPSHQVTQMGQEVILRCVPISNHLYFYWYRQILGQKVEFLVSFYNNEISEKSEIFDDQFSVERPDGSNFTLKIRSTKLEDSAMYFCASTAGGGQQETQYFGPGTRLLVL.

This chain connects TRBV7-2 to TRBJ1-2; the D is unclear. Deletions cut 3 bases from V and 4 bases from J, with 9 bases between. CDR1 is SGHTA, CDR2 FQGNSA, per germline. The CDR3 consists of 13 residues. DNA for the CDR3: TGTGCCAGCAGCTTTAAGCCGTCCTATGGCTACACCTTC. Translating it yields CASSFKPSYGYTF.

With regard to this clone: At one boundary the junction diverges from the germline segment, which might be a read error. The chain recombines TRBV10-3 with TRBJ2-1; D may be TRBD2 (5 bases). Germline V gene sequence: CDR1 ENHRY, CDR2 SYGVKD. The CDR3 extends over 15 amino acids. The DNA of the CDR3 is TGTGCCATCAGTGAGTCTTCTAGCATTTACAGTGAGCAGTTCTTC. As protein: CAISESSSIYSEQFF.

CDR3 DNA: TGTGCCAGCAGCTTAGATCGAGGGCTGGATACGCAGTATTTT. Translating it yields CASSLDRGLDTQYF. The gene calls are TRBV11-3 and TRBJ2-3; D might be TRBD2 (5 bases). The V and J ends lost 0 bases and 6 bases respectively, with 10 bases between them. The CDR3 runs 14 residues. CDR1 and CDR2 from the germline V gene are SGHNT and YENEEA.